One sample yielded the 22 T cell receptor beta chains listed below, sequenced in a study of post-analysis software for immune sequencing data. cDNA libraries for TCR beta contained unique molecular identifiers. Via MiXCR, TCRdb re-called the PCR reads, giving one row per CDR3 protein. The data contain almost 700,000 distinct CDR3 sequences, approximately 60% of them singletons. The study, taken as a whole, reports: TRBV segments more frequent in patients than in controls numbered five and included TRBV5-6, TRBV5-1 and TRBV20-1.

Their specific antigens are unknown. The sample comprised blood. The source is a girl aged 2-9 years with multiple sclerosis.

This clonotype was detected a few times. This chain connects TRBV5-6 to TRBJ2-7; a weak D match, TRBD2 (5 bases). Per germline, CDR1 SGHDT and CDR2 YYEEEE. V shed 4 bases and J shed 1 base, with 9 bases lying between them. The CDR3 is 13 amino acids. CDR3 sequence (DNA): TGTGCCAGCAGCAACCGGGGATCCTACGAGCAGTACTTC. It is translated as CASSNRGSYEQYF.

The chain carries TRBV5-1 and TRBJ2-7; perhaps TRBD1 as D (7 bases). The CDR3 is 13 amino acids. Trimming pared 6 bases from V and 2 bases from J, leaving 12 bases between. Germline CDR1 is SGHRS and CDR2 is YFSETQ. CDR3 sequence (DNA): TGCGCCAGCACCCAGGGGGGAACCTACGAGCAGTACTTC. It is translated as CASTQGGTYEQYF.

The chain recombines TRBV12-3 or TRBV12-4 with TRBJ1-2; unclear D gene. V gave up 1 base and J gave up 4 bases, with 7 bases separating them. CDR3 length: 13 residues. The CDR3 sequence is CASSLETLYGYTF. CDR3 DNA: TGTGCCAGCAGTTTAGAGACCCTCTATGGCTACACCTTC.

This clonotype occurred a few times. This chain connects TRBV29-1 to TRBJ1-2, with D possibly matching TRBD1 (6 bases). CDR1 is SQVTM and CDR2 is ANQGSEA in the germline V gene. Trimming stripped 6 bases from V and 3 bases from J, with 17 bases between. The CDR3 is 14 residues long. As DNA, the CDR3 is TGCAGCGTCCTAAGTGGACGGACAGACTATGGCTACACCTTC. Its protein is CSVLSGRTDYGYTF.

CDR3 protein: CAISVRESSYNEQFF. Written as DNA, the CDR3 is TGTGCCATCAGTGTTCGAGAAAGCTCCTACAATGAGCAGTTCTTC. The rearrangement uses TRBV10-3 and TRBJ2-1, with D unresolved. V was cut by 4 bases and J by 0 bases, with 10 bases left in between. The CDR3 consists of 15 residues. CDR1 is ENHRY and CDR2 is SYGVKD in the germline V gene.

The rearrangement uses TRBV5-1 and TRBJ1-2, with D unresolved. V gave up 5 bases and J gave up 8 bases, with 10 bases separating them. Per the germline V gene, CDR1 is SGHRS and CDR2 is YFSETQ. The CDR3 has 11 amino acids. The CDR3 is CASRAEGGYTF. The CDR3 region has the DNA TGCGCCAGCAGGGCAGAGGGCGGCTACACCTTC.

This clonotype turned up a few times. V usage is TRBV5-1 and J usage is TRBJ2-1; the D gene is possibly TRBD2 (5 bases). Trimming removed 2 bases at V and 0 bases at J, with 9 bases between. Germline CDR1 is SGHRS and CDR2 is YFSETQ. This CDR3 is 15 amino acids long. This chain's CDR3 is CASSFEGRSYNEQFF. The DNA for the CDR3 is TGCGCCAGCAGCTTTGAGGGCCGCTCCTACAATGAGCAGTTCTTC.

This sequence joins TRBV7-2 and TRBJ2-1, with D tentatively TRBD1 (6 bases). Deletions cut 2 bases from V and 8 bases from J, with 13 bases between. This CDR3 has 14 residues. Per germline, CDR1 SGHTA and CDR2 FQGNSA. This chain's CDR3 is CASSLIGGSDEQFF. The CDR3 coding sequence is TGTGCCAGCAGCTTAATAGGGGGATCGGATGAGCAGTTCTTC.

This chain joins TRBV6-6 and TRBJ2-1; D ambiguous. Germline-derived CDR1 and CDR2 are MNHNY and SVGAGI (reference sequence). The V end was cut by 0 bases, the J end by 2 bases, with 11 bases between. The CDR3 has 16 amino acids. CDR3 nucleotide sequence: TGTGCCAGCAGTTACTCTGGCGGCGGCGCCTACAATGAGCAGTTCTTC. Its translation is CASSYSGGGAYNEQFF.

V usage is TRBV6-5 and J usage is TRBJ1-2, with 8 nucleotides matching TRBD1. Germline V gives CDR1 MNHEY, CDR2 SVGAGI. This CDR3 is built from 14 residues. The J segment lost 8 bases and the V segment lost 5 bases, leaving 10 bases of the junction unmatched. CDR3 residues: CASSAGQGASGYTF. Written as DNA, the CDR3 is TGTGCCAGCAGTGCGGGGCAGGGGGCAAGCGGCTACACCTTC.

CDR3 coding DNA: TGCAGTGCCACGGGACAGGGGAAAGAGACCCAGTACTTC. Its protein product is CSATGQGKETQYF. The chain couples TRBV20-1 to TRBJ2-5, with 10 bases matching TRBD1. The CDR3 runs 13 residues. V was clipped by 6 bases and J by 3 bases; unmatched bases: 4. Germline V gives CDR1 DFQATT, CDR2 SNEGSKA (reference sequence).

The CDR3, as DNA: TGTGCCAGCAGCTTAGGCCCTTTTTATCAGTTTTCGGCCAAAAACATTCAGTACTTC. This codes for CASSLGPFYQFSAKNIQYF. The rearrangement links TRBV7-2 to TRBJ2-4; D unresolved. Trimming pared 1 base from V and 1 base from J, leaving 20 bases between. CDR3 length equals 19 residues. The germline gives CDR1 SGHTA, CDR2 FQGNSA.

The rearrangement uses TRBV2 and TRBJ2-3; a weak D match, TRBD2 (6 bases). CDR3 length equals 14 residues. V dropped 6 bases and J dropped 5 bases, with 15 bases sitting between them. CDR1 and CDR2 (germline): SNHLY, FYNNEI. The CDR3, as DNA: TGTGCCAGCAGGAAACTAGCTGGGGGAGATACGCAGTATTTT. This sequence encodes CASRKLAGGDTQYF.

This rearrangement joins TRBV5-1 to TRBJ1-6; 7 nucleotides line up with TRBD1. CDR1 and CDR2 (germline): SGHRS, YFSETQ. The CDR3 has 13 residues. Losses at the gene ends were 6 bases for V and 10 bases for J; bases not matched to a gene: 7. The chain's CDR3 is CASTRQGRSPLHF. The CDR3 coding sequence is TGCGCCAGCACCAGACAGGGTCGATCACCCCTCCACTTT.

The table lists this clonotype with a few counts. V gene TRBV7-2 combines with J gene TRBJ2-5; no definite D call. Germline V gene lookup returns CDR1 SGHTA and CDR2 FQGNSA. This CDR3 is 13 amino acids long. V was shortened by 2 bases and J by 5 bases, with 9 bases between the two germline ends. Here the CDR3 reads CASSLIASETQYF. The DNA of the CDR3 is TGTGCCAGCAGCTTAATAGCTTCGGAGACCCAGTACTTC.

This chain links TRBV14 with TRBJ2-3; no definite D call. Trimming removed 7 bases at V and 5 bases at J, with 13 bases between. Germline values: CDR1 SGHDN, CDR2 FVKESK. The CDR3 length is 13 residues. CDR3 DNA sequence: TGTGCCAGCACCGAACAACCGGGAGATACGCAGTATTTT. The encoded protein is CASTEQPGDTQYF.

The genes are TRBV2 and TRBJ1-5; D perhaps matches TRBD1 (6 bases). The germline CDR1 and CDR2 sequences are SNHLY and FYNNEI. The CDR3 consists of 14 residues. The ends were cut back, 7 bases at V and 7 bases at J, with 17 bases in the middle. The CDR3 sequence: CASTGAPRGQPQHF. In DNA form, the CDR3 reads TGTGCCAGCACGGGGGCCCCCCGGGGACAGCCCCAGCATTTT.

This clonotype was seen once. The DNA of the CDR3 is TGTGCCAGCAGCGACATTCCGGATGGCTACACCTTC. Its protein is CASSDIPDGYTF. V is TRBV6-2 or TRBV6-3 and J is TRBJ1-2; no firm D call. Germline V lookup: CDR1 MNHEY, CDR2 SVGEGT. Trimming pared 6 bases from V and 6 bases from J, leaving 11 bases between. The CDR3 length is 12 residues.

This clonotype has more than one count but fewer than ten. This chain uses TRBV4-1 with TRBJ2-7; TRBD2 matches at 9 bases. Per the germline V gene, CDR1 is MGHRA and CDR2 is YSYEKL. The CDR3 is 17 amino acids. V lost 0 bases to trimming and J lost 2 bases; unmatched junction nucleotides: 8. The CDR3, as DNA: TGCGCCAGCAGCCAAGATCCGTCGATAGCGGGGGCCTACGAGCAGTACTTC. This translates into CASSQDPSIAGAYEQYF.

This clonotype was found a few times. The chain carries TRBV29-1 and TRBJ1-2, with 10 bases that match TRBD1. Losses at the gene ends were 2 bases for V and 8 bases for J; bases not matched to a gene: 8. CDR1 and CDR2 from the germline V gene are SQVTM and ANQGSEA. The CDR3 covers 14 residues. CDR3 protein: CSVETTGGAGGYTF. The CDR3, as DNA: TGCAGCGTTGAAACGACAGGGGGCGCGGGGGGCTACACCTTC.

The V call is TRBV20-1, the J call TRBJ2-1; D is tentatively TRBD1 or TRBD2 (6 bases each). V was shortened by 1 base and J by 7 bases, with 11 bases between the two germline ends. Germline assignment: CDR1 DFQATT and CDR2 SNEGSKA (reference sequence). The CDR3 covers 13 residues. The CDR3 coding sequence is TGCAGTGCTAGAGTGCAGGGGAGGAATGAGCAGTTCTTC. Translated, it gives CSARVQGRNEQFF.

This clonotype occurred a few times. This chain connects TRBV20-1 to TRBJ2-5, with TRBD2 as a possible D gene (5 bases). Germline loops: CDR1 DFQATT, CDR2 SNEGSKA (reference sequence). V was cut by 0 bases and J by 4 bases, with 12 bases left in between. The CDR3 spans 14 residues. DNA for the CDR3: TGCAGTGCTAGAGATCCAGGTCGGGGAGAGACCCAGTACTTC. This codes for CSARDPGRGETQYF.